This T cell receptor (beta chain) stems from a study of vaccination effects on CD4 cells after COVID-19. In the ViraFEST assay, antigen-specific CD4+ clonotypes were identified by expansion after peptide-pool stimulation. The culture ran for roughly ten days, and then CD4+ T cells were isolated. Vaccine administered to participants consisted of two doses of either BNT162b2 or mRNA-1273. The V and J ends lost 6 bases and 6 bases respectively, with 16 bases between them. CDR1 and CDR2 (germline): SGHRS, YFSETQ. The CDR3 has 14 amino acids. Comments on this clone: Its target is unknown.

Clones were read by immunoSEQ multiplex PCR, and TCRdb kept only the in-frame ones, dropping some. Of approximately 26,000 clones listed, 75% to 80% were seen once; the top ten hold around 6.5%. This specimen consisted of CD4+ T cells from PBMCs cultured with SARS-CoV-2 spike peptides, obtained after COVID-19 vaccination. This sequence was found in a human donor who received a COVID-19 vaccine. Some clones in this sample may be carry-over from other donors' samples. The rearrangement joins TRBV5-1 to TRBJ2-1; perhaps TRBD1 as D (6 bases). The CDR3 sequence is CASNRDIPSNEQFF. The CDR3 DNA follows: TGCGCCAGCAACCGGGACATTCCCAGCAATGAGCAGTTCTTC. The full variable domain, in which reference TRBV5-1 and TRBJ2-1 provide the parts outside the CDR3, is KAGVTQTPRYLIKTRGQQVTLSCSPISGHRSVSWYQQTPGQGLQFLFEYFSETQRNKGNFPGRFSGRQFSNSRSEMNVSTLELGDSALYLCASNRDIPSNEQFFGPGTRLTVL.